This T cell receptor (beta chain) is drawn from a study of T-cell reconstitution after alpha-beta-depleted transplantation in children. Germline CDR1 is SQVTM and CDR2 is ANQGSEA. CDR3 length equals 13 residues. V lost 6 bases to trimming and J lost 3 bases; unmatched junction nucleotides: 7. This clonotype occurred a few times. Preparation of the TCRbeta library used unique molecular identifiers. TCRdb called the PCR reads again in MiXCR, with one record for every CDR3 protein. The sample consists of about 240,000 distinct CDR3 sequences, roughly a quarter of them appearing once. Sequences were derived from PBMCs, sampled before TCRalphabeta/CD19-depleted stem cell transplant. This sequence joins TRBV29-1 and TRBJ2-7; 8 bases map to TRBD1. This TCR was sampled from a girl aged 2-10 years with Fanconi anemia, due to receive a stem cell transplant. CDR3 in DNA: TGCAGCGTATTGACAGGGGCCCTCTACGAGCAGTACTTC. As protein: CSVLTGALYEQYF.